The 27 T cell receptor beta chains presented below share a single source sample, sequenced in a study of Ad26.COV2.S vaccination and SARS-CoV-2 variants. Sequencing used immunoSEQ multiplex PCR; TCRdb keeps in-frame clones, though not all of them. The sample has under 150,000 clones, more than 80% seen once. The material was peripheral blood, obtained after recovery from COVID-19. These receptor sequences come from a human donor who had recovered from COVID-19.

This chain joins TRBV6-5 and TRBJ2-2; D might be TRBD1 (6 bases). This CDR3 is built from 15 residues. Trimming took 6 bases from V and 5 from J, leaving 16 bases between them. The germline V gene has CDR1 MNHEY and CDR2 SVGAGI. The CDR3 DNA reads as TGTGCCAGCAGATCCACAGGGCTCCCAACCGGGGAGCTGTTTTTT. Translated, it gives CASRSTGLPTGELFF.

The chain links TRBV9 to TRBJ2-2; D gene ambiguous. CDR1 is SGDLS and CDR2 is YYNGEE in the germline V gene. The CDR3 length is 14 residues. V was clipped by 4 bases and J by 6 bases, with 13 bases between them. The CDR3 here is CASSPRNLPGELFF. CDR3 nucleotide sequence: TGTGCCAGCAGCCCCCGAAATCTCCCCGGGGAGCTGTTTTTT.

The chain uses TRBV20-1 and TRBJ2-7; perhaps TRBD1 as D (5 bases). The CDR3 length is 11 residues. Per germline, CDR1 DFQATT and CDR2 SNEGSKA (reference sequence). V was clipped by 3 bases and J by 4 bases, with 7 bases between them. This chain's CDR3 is CSASKGYEQYF. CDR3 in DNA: TGCAGTGCTAGTAAGGGGTACGAGCAGTACTTC.

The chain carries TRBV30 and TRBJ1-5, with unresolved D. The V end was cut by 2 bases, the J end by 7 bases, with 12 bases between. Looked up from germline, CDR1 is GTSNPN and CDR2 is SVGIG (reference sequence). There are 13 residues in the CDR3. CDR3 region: CAWSTGTGQPQHF. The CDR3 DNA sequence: TGTGCCTGGAGTACGGGAACGGGACAGCCCCAGCATTTT.

CDR3 in DNA: TGTGCCAGTAGTACCTACTCCATATCGACAGGGGGCAAGCAGTACTTC. It translates to CASSTYSISTGGKQYF. V usage is TRBV19 and J usage is TRBJ2-7; TRBD1 agrees at 10 bases. CDR3 length equals 16 residues. V lost 4 bases to trimming and J lost 8 bases; unmatched junction nucleotides: 14. Germline V gives CDR1 LNHDA, CDR2 SQIVND (reference sequence).

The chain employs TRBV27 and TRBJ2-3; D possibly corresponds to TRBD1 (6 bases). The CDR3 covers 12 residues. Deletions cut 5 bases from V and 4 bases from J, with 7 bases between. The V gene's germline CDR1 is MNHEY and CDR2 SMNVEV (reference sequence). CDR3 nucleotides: TGTGCCAGCAGTAGGACAGCAGATACGCAGTATTTT. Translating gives CASSRTADTQYF.

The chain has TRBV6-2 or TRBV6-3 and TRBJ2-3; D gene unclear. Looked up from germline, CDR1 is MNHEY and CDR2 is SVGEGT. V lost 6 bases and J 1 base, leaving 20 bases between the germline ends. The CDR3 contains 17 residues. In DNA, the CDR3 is TGTGCCAGCAGCTCACTCGGACCCGAGTGGGGCACAGATACGCAGTATTTT. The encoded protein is CASSSLGPEWGTDTQYF.

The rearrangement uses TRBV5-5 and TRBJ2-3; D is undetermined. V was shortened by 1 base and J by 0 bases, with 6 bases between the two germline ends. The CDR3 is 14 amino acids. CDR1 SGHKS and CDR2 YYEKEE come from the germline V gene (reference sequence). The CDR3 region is CASSLRVSTDTQYF. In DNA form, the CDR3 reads TGTGCCAGCAGCTTGCGGGTCAGCACAGATACGCAGTATTTT.

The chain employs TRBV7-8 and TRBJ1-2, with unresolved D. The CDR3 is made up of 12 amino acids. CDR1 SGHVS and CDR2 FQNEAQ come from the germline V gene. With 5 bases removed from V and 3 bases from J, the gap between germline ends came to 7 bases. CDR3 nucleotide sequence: TGTGCCAGCAGCCAGCTCTACTATGGCTACACCTTC. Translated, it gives CASSQLYYGYTF.

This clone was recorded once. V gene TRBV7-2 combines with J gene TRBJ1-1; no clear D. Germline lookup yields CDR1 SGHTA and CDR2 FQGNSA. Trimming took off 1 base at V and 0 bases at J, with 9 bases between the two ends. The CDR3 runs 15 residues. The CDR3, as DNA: TGTGCCAGCAGCTTAGTACAGATGATGAACACTGAAGCTTTCTTT. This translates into CASSLVQMMNTEAFF.

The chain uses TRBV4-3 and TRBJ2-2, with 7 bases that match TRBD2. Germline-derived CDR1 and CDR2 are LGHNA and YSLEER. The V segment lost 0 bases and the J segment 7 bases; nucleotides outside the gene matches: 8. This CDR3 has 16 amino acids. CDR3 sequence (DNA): TGCGCCAGCAGCCAAGATGTGGGGGGGTTAGTCGGGGAGCTGTTTTTT. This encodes CASSQDVGGLVGELFF.

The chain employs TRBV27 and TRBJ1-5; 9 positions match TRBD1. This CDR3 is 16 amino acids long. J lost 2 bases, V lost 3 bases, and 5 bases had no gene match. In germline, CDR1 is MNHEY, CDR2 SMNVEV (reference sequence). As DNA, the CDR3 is TGTGCCAGCAGTTTGAAGGGGGACAGGGGCAATCAGCCCCAGCATTTT. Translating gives CASSLKGDRGNQPQHF.

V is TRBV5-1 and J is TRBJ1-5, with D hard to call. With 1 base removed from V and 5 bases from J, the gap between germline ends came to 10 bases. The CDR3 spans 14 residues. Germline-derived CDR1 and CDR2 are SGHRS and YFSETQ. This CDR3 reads CASSLWGRDQPQHF. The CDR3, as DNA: TGCGCCAGCAGCTTGTGGGGTCGAGATCAGCCCCAGCATTTT.

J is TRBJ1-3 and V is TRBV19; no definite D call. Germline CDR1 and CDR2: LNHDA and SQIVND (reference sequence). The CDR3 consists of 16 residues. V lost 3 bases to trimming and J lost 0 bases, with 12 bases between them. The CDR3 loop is CASSINPFSSGNTIYF. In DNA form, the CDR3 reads TGTGCCAGTAGTATCAACCCCTTTAGCTCTGGAAACACCATATATTTT. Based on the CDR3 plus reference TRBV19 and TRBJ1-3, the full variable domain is DGGITQSPKYLFRKEGQNVTLSCEQNLNHDAMYWYRQDPGQGLRLIYYSQIVNDFQKGDIAEGYSVSREKKESFPLTVTSAQKNPTAFYLCASSINPFSSGNTIYFGEGSWLTVV.

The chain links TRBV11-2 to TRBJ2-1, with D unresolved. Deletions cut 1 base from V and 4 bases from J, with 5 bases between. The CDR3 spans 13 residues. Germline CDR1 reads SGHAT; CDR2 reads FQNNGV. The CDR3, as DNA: TGTGCCAGCAGCTTAGGCAGATACAATGAGCAGTTCTTC. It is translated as CASSLGRYNEQFF. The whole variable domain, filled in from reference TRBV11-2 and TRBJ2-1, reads EAGVAQSPRYKIIEKRQSVAFWCNPISGHATLYWYQQILGQGPKLLIQFQNNGVVDDSQLPKDRFSAERLKGVDSTLKIQPAKLEDSAVYLCASSLGRYNEQFFGPGTRLTVL.

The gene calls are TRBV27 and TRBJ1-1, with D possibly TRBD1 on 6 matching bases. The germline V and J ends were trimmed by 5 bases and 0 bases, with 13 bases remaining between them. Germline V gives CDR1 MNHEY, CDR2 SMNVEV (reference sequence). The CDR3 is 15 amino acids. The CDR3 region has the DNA TGTGCCAGCAGTACCCAGGGACACCTGAACACTGAAGCTTTCTTT. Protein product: CASSTQGHLNTEAFF.

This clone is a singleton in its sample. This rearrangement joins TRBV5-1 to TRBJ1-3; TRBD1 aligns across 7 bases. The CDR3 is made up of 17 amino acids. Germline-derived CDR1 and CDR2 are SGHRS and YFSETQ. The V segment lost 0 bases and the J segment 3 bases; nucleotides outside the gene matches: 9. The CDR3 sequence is CASSLAPSTGNGNTIYF. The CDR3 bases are TGCGCCAGCAGCTTGGCCCCATCGACAGGGAATGGAAACACCATATATTTT.

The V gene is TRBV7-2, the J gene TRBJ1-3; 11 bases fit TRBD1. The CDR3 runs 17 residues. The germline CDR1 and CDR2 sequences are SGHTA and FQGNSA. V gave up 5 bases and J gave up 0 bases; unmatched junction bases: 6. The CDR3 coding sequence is TGTGCCAGCAGCGGACAGGGGGCCCTTTACTCTGGAAACACCATATATTTT. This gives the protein CASSGQGALYSGNTIYF.

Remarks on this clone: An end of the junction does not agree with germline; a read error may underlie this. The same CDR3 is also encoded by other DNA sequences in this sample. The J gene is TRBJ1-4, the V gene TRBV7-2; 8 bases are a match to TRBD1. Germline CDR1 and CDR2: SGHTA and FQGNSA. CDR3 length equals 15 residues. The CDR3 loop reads CASSRRGRGREKLFF. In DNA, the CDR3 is TGTGCCAGCAGCCGCAGGGGGCGAGGGAGGGAAAAATTGTTTTTT.

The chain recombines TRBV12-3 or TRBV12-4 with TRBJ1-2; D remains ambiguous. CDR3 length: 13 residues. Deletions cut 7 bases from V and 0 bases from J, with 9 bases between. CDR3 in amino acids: CASKEEPNYGYTF. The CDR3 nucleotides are TGTGCCAGCAAAGAGGAGCCTAACTATGGCTACACCTTC.

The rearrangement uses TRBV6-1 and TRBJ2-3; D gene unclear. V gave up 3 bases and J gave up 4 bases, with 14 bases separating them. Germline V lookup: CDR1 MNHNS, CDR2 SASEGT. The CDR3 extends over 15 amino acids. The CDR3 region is CASSDRALNADTQYF. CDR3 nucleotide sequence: TGTGCCAGCAGTGACCGGGCCTTGAATGCAGATACGCAGTATTTT.

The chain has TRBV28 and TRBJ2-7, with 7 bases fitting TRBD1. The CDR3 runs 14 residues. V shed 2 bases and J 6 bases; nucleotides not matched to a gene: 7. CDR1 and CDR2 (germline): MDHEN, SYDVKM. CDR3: CASSLPRDSLEQYF. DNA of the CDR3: TGTGCCAGCAGTTTACCACGGGACAGCCTCGAGCAGTACTTC.

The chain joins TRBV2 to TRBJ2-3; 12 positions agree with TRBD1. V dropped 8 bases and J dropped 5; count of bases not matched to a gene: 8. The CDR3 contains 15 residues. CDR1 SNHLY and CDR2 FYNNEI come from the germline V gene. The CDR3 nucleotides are TGTGCCAGCTACCGGGACAGGGGGCGAGGAGATACGCAGTATTTT. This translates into CASYRDRGRGDTQYF.

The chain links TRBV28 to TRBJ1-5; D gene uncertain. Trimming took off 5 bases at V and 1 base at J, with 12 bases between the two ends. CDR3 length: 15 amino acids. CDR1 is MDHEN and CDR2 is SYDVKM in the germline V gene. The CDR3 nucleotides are TGTGCCAGCAGTCCCGCAAGGGAGAGCAATCAGCCCCAGCATTTT. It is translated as CASSPARESNQPQHF.

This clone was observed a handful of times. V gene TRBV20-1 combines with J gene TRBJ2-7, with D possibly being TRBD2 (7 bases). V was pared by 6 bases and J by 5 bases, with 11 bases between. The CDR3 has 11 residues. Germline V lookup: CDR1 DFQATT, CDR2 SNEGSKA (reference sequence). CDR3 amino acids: CSARGGHEQYF. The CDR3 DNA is TGCAGTGCGAGGGGGGGCCACGAGCAGTACTTC.

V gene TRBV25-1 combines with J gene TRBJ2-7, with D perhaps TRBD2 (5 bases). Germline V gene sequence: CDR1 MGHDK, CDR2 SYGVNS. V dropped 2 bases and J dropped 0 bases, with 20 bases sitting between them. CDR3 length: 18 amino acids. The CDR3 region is CASSETAAFRPSSYEQYF. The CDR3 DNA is TGTGCCAGCAGTGAAACAGCGGCATTCCGTCCGAGCTCCTACGAGCAGTACTTC.

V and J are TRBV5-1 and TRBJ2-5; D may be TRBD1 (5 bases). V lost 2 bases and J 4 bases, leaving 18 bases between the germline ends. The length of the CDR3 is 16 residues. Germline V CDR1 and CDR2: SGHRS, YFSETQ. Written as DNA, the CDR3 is TGCGCCAGCAGCTTCTGGCCCGCAGGGTTGGGAGAGACCCAGTACTTC. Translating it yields CASSFWPAGLGETQYF.